The 10 T cell receptor beta chains listed next were all sequenced from one sample in a study of blood T cell repertoires in COVID-19. Here immunoSEQ multiplex PCR was the method, and the copy in TCRdb shows in-frame clones only, minus some. Of 310,000 or so clones in the sample, approximately 86% were seen once. Sequencing was carried out using peripheral blood. The receptor set was obtained from a man between 65 and 79 years old with acute or convalescent COVID-19.

On this clone itself: Other DNA sequences of this sample code for an identical CDR3. The CDR3 loop reads CASSRDGNYGYTF. Written as DNA, the CDR3 is TGTGCCAGCAGCCGAGACGGGAACTATGGCTACACCTTC. The chain employs TRBV7-2 and TRBJ1-2; D unclear. This CDR3 spans 13 amino acids. Germline-derived CDR1 and CDR2 are SGHTA and FQGNSA. V dropped 5 bases and J dropped 2 bases, with 9 bases sitting between them.

A few counts support this clone. The J gene is TRBJ2-4, the V gene TRBV3-1 (or the pseudogene TRBV3-2), with D possibly TRBD2 on 5 matching bases. Germline CDR1 reads LGHDT; CDR2 reads YNNKEL (reference sequence). The CDR3 contains 15 residues. The V end lost 2 bases, the J end lost 0 bases, and 8 bases lay between the germline ends. CDR3 loop: CASSQPGLAKNIQYF. CDR3 nucleotide sequence: TGTGCCAGCAGCCAACCAGGACTAGCCAAAAACATTCAGTACTTC.

The chain joins TRBV6-6 to TRBJ1-3, with D possibly TRBD1 on 5 matching bases. The V end was cut by 6 bases, the J end by 0 bases, with 15 bases between. The germline V gene encodes CDR1 MNHNY and CDR2 SVGAGI (reference sequence). The CDR3 covers 16 residues. This chain's CDR3 is CASSLIQVDSGNTIYF. CDR3 DNA: TGTGCCAGCAGCCTCATACAGGTAGACTCTGGAAACACCATATATTTT.

The V call is TRBV28, the J call TRBJ2-5, with D tentatively TRBD1 (6 bases). The ends were cut back, 2 bases at V and 2 bases at J, with 12 bases in the middle. CDR1 is MDHEN, CDR2 SYDVKM, per germline. This CDR3 is 15 amino acids long. The CDR3 reads CASSLQDSTQETQYF. The CDR3 DNA reads as TGTGCCAGCAGTTTACAGGACAGCACACAAGAGACCCAGTACTTC. Drawing the rest from reference TRBV28 and TRBJ2-5, the complete variable domain is DVKVTQSSRYLVKRTGEKVFLECVQDMDHENMFWYRQDPGLGLRLIYFSYDVKMKEKGDIPEGYSVSREKKERFSLILESASTNQTSMYLCASSLQDSTQETQYFGPGTRLLVL.

V gene TRBV7-9 combines with J gene TRBJ2-5, with a possible D match to TRBD2 (7 bases). The CDR3 consists of 15 residues. V lost 1 base and J 5 bases, leaving 14 bases between the germline ends. Germline CDR1 SEHNR, CDR2 FQNEAQ (reference sequence). CDR3 region: CASSLGARGGETQYF. The CDR3 DNA is TGTGCCAGCAGCTTAGGAGCCAGGGGAGGGGAGACCCAGTACTTC.

The CDR3 protein is CASLPQGLAVLGEQFF. The CDR3 region has the DNA TGTGCCAGCTTACCTCAGGGACTAGCGGTTCTTGGGGAGCAGTTCTTC. The V call is TRBV7-9, the J call TRBJ2-1, with TRBD2 identical over 11 bases. Germline CDR1 and CDR2: SEHNR and FQNEAQ (reference sequence). The CDR3 consists of 16 residues. J lost 10 bases, V lost 8 bases, and 16 bases had no gene match.

The rearrangement uses TRBV25-1 and TRBJ1-1; D is unresolved. Germline V gene sequence: CDR1 MGHDK, CDR2 SYGVNS. V lost 6 bases and J 8 bases, leaving 13 bases between the germline ends. This CDR3 region has 12 residues. DNA of the CDR3: TGTGCCAGCAGGCCCCCGGGAGCAGAAGCTTTCTTT. This gives the protein CASRPPGAEAFF.

The chain is built from TRBV7-7 and TRBJ1-5; 8 bases are a match to TRBD1. V was pared by 6 bases and J by 5 bases, with 12 bases of the junction left unmatched. CDR3 size: 16 residues. Germline V gene lookup returns CDR1 SSHAT and CDR2 FNYEAQ (reference sequence). CDR3 protein: CASRFIGDRLDQPQHF. The CDR3 DNA follows: TGTGCCAGCAGATTTATCGGGGACAGGTTGGATCAGCCCCAGCATTTT.

In this sample, this clone turned up once. The gene calls are TRBV4-2 and TRBJ1-3; TRBD1 matches 7 bases. V shed 3 bases and J 2 bases; nucleotides not matched to a gene: 4. Germline-derived CDR1 and CDR2 are LGHNA and YNFKEQ. This CDR3 has 15 amino acids. This CDR3 reads CASSHLGQTGNTIYF. CDR3 coding DNA: TGTGCCAGCAGCCACCTGGGACAGACTGGAAACACCATATATTTT.

The V call is TRBV19, the J call TRBJ2-1, with 8 bases identical to TRBD2. J was trimmed by 4 bases and V by 1 base; bases with no gene match: 3. From germline, CDR1 is LNHDA and CDR2 SQIVND (reference sequence). The CDR3 consists of 15 residues. CDR3 sequence: CASSIAGGAYNEQFF. CDR3 sequence (DNA): TGTGCCAGTAGTATAGCGGGGGGGGCATACAATGAGCAGTTCTTC.